One T cell receptor (beta chain) is described in this entry. Primers: 60 Vbeta forward and 13 Jbeta reverse. Generated by immunoSEQ multiplex PCR, the TCRdb table keeps only in-frame clones and is missing some. The top ten clones hold around 3.9% of a sample with about 190,000 clones, approximately 84% of them seen once. This sample is drawn from a study of cytomegalovirus exposure and HLA in healthy donors. The length of the CDR3 is 16 residues. V lost 2 bases, J lost 4 bases, and 10 bases stayed unmatched. Germline CDR1 MNHEY, CDR2 SVGAGI. The gene calls are TRBV6-5 and TRBJ1-2; TRBD1 agrees at 7 bases. Sequencing was performed on PBMCs. The sequence was collected from a man between 45 and 60 years old in good health and CMV-seronegative. CDR3 in amino acids: CASSYTSGGGPYGYTF. In nucleotides, the CDR3 is TGTGCCAGCAGTTACACTTCGGGAGGGGGCCCCTATGGCTACACCTTC.